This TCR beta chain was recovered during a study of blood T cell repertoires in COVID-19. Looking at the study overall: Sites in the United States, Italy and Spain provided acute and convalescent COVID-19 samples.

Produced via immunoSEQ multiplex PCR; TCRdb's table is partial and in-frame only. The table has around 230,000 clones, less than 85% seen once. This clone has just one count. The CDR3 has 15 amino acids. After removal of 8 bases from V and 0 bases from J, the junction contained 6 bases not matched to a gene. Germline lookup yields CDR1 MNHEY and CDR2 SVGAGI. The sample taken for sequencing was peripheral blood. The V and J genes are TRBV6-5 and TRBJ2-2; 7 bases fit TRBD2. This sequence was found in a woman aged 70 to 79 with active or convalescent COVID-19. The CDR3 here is CASPVGGTNTGELFF. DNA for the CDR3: TGTGCCAGCCCTGTCGGGGGGACGAACACCGGGGAGCTGTTTTTT.